A single sample gave rise to the 30 T cell receptor beta chains below, sequenced in a study of OX40 agonist ivuxolimab in advanced cancers. Some clones are missing from TCRdb's copy, which holds only in-frame ones; the method was immunoSEQ multiplex PCR. This table holds 90,000 or so clones, 80% to 95% found once. The specimen comprised CD4+ or CD8+ T cells sorted from blood, sampled in a trial of the OX40 agonist ivuxolimab. Receptor source: an adult with an advanced solid tumor such as melanoma, head and neck, liver or kidney cancer.

This chain joins TRBV7-2 and TRBJ2-5; 12 nucleotides match TRBD2. Trimming took 3 bases from V and 4 from J; bases not matched to a gene: 9. CDR3 length: 17 amino acids. CDR1 is SGHTA and CDR2 is FQGNSA in the germline V gene. CDR3 DNA sequence: TGTGCCAGCAGCTTCGGACTAGCGGGGTCAGGAGGAGAGACCCAGTACTTC. Its translation: CASSFGLAGSGGETQYF.

The V call is TRBV7-9, the J call TRBJ1-3, with D hard to call. The length of the CDR3 is 15 residues. Germline CDR1 is SEHNR and CDR2 is FQNEAQ (reference sequence). Trimming stripped 1 base from V and 0 bases from J, with 7 bases between. In nucleotides, the CDR3 is TGTGCCAGCAGCTTAGGTCCGAGCTCTGGAAACACCATATATTTT. This translates into CASSLGPSSGNTIYF. Complete variable domain (other parts from reference TRBV7-9 and TRBJ1-3): DTGVSQNPRHKITKRGQNVTFRCDPISEHNRLYWYRQTLGQGPEFLTYFQNEAQLEKSRLLSDRFSAERPKGSFSTLEIQRTEQGDSAMYLCASSLGPSSGNTIYFGEGSWLTVV.

This chain joins TRBV7-8 and TRBJ2-7; a weak D match, TRBD1 (6 bases). The germline V and J ends were trimmed by 4 bases and 2 bases, with 18 bases remaining between them. The CDR3 sequence is 16 residues long. Germline lookup yields CDR1 SGHVS and CDR2 FQNEAQ. The CDR3 DNA is TGTGCCAGCAGCTCAGGATCAGGGGATGTAACCTACGAGCAGTACTTC. Translating it yields CASSSGSGDVTYEQYF.

This chain uses TRBV25-1 with TRBJ2-7; tentative D call: TRBD2 (5 bases). The germline gives CDR1 MGHDK, CDR2 SYGVNS. V lost 3 bases and J lost 7, with 28 bases in between. The CDR3 length is 18 residues. As DNA, the CDR3 is TGTGCCAGCAGTGATCACGGGGTCCGGTTTAGGTCCAGTGGAGAGCAGTACTTC. Its protein product is CASSDHGVRFRSSGEQYF.

The chain links TRBV7-9 to TRBJ2-1; TRBD2 aligns across 10 bases. The V and J ends lost 3 bases and 8 bases, in that order; junction bases with no gene match: 7. Germline V CDR1 and CDR2: SEHNR, FQNEAQ (reference sequence). The CDR3 spans 15 residues. CDR3 DNA: TGTGCCAGCAGCTTGTTCCCTAGCGGGAGTGATGAGCAGTTCTTC. It specifies CASSLFPSGSDEQFF.

The chain couples TRBV5-1 to TRBJ2-1; the match to TRBD2 covers 10 bases. The CDR3 extends over 14 amino acids. Germline V lookup: CDR1 SGHRS, CDR2 YFSETQ. Losses at the gene ends were 4 bases for V and 5 bases for J; bases not matched to a gene: 3. The CDR3 coding sequence is TGCGCCAGCAGCGGTGGACTAGCGGACAATGAGCAGTTCTTC. It translates to CASSGGLADNEQFF.

The chain has TRBV7-9 and TRBJ1-2; D is unclear. Germline lookup yields CDR1 SEHNR and CDR2 FQNEAQ (reference sequence). The CDR3 is 12 amino acids. V was pared by 1 base and J by 6 bases, with 6 bases between. The CDR3 sequence is CASSLVLDGYTF. The DNA of the CDR3 is TGTGCCAGCAGCTTAGTCTTGGATGGCTACACCTTC.

The J gene is TRBJ2-6, the V gene TRBV7-8, with no clear D. Trimming took 1 base from V and 1 from J, leaving 5 bases between them. CDR1 is SGHVS, CDR2 FQNEAQ, per germline. The CDR3 length is 15 residues. The CDR3 DNA follows: TGTGCCAGCAGCTTAGGGTTTTCTGGGGCCAACGTCCTGACTTTC. This sequence encodes CASSLGFSGANVLTF. Based on the CDR3 plus reference TRBV7-8 and TRBJ2-6, the full variable domain is GAGVSQSPRYKVAKRGQDVALRCDPISGHVSLFWYQQALGQGPEFLTYFQNEAQLDKSGLPSDRFFAERPEGSVSTLKIQRTQQEDSAVYLCASSLGFSGANVLTFGAGSRLTVL.

The chain employs TRBV9 and TRBJ1-3; D is perhaps TRBD1 (5 bases). This CDR3 spans 16 amino acids. The V gene's germline CDR1 is SGDLS and CDR2 YYNGEE. V lost 4 bases and J lost 0, with 14 bases in between. CDR3 in DNA: TGTGCCAGCAGCCCTGACGACAGAACCTCTGGAAACACCATATATTTT. Protein: CASSPDDRTSGNTIYF.

The chain has TRBV29-1 and TRBJ2-7, with 9 positions matching TRBD2. Germline assignment: CDR1 SQVTM and CDR2 ANQGSEA. Unmatched junction bases numbered 9, after V lost 6 bases and J lost 6 bases. The CDR3 is 13 residues long. CDR3 region: CSVKTSGTSEQYF. The CDR3 region has the DNA TGCAGCGTCAAGACTAGCGGAACCTCCGAGCAGTACTTC.

The chain links TRBV7-9 to TRBJ2-3, with TRBD2 matching 9 bases. The trim removed 1 base at V and 0 bases at J, leaving 5 bases unmatched. Germline CDR1 reads SEHNR; CDR2 reads FQNEAQ (reference sequence). There are 17 residues in the CDR3. The CDR3 sequence: CASSLGGLAPSTDTQYF. CDR3 sequence (DNA): TGTGCCAGCAGCTTAGGGGGACTAGCCCCTAGCACAGATACGCAGTATTTT. Variable domain in full (rest from reference TRBV7-9 and TRBJ2-3): DTGVSQNPRHKITKRGQNVTFRCDPISEHNRLYWYRQTLGQGPEFLTYFQNEAQLEKSRLLSDRFSAERPKGSFSTLEIQRTEQGDSAMYLCASSLGGLAPSTDTQYFGPGTRLTVL.

This chain uses TRBV5-1 with TRBJ2-5; D might be TRBD2 (6 bases). Germline V CDR1 and CDR2: SGHRS, YFSETQ. V shed 3 bases and J shed 2 bases, with 11 bases lying between them. This CDR3 has 14 amino acids. CDR3 sequence: CASSWGVGQETQYF. In nucleotides, the CDR3 is TGCGCCAGCAGCTGGGGGGTGGGTCAAGAGACCCAGTACTTC.

About this clone: This sample also contains other DNA sequences that code for the same CDR3. The chain links TRBV11-2 to TRBJ2-3, with D uncertain. This CDR3 spans 14 amino acids. From germline, CDR1 is SGHAT and CDR2 FQNNGV. V dropped 2 bases and J dropped 0 bases, with 6 bases sitting between them. CDR3 amino acids: CASSLSPSTDTQYF. CDR3 nucleotides: TGTGCCAGCAGCTTATCTCCTAGCACAGATACGCAGTATTTT.

This rearrangement joins TRBV19 to TRBJ2-6; no definite D call. The V gene's germline CDR1 is LNHDA and CDR2 SQIVND (reference sequence). The CDR3 is made up of 16 amino acids. V lost 4 bases and J 0 bases, leaving 10 bases between the germline ends. The CDR3 reads CASSRKTGSGANVLTF. The DNA for the CDR3 is TGTGCCAGTAGTAGAAAGACGGGCTCTGGGGCCAACGTCCTGACTTTC.

The V and J genes are TRBV13 and TRBJ1-1, with D tentatively TRBD1 (5 bases). CDR1 and CDR2 from the germline V gene are PRHDT and FYEKMQ (reference sequence). Between the trimmed V and J ends, which lost 2 bases and 1 base, there was a span of 5 bases. The CDR3 length is 13 residues. The CDR3 loop is CASSLRGNTEAFF. CDR3 in DNA: TGTGCCAGCAGCTTAAGGGGGAACACTGAAGCTTTCTTT.

The count of this clone is one. The rearrangement links TRBV30 to TRBJ1-4; maybe TRBD1 (5 bases). The CDR3 runs to 14 residues. Germline V CDR1 and CDR2: GTSNPN, SVGIG (reference sequence). Trimming took 1 base from V and 8 from J, leaving 14 bases between them. Written as DNA, the CDR3 is TGTGCCTGGAGTGAAGGCGGGGCAGTAGAAAAACTGTTTTTT. This encodes CAWSEGGAVEKLFF.

The J gene is TRBJ2-3, the V gene TRBV11-2; D call uncertain. The germline V gene has CDR1 SGHAT and CDR2 FQNNGV. V was pared by 5 bases and J by 0 bases, with 6 bases between. The CDR3 sequence is 13 residues long. For the CDR3, the DNA is TGTGCCAGCAGCCAGTCTAGCACAGATACGCAGTATTTT. This codes for CASSQSSTDTQYF. Filled out from reference TRBV11-2 and TRBJ2-3, the complete variable domain reads EAGVAQSPRYKIIEKRQSVAFWCNPISGHATLYWYQQILGQGPKLLIQFQNNGVVDDSQLPKDRFSAERLKGVDSTLKIQPAKLEDSAVYLCASSQSSTDTQYFGPGTRLTVL.

The rearrangement joins TRBV7-9 to TRBJ1-2; weak D call: TRBD1 (6 bases). V was cut by 5 bases and J by 4 bases, with 11 bases left in between. The length of the CDR3 is 13 residues. In germline, CDR1 is SEHNR, CDR2 FQNEAQ (reference sequence). CDR3 nucleotides: TGTGCCAGCAGCCCGGACAGATTCTATGGCTACACCTTC. Translating gives CASSPDRFYGYTF. The full variable domain, its missing parts supplied by reference TRBV7-9 and TRBJ1-2, is DTGVSQNPRHKITKRGQNVTFRCDPISEHNRLYWYRQTLGQGPEFLTYFQNEAQLEKSRLLSDRFSAERPKGSFSTLEIQRTEQGDSAMYLCASSPDRFYGYTFGSGTRLTVV.

This clone came up once. This sequence joins TRBV30 and TRBJ2-3; D gene unclear. The CDR3 is made up of 14 amino acids. Germline assignment: CDR1 GTSNPN and CDR2 SVGIG (reference sequence). V lost 3 bases, J lost 2 bases, and 12 bases lay in between. The CDR3 spells CAWRAGQPTDTQYF. CDR3 in DNA: TGTGCCTGGAGAGCCGGGCAGCCCACAGATACGCAGTATTTT.

The genes are TRBV4-3 and TRBJ1-5; TRBD1 matches 7 bases. J gave up 0 bases and V 2 bases, and 1 base lay outside the gene matches. The CDR3 extends over 15 amino acids. Germline CDR1 and CDR2: LGHNA and YSLEER. In nucleotides, the CDR3 is TGCGCCAGCAGCCAACGACAGGGTAGCAATCAGCCCCAGCATTTT. Amino acids: CASSQRQGSNQPQHF.

The chain carries TRBV6-1 and TRBJ2-3; 11 positions match TRBD2. The CDR3 spans 19 residues. The J segment lost 2 bases and the V segment lost 2 bases, leaving 12 bases of the junction unmatched. Germline CDR1 MNHNS, CDR2 SASEGT. The CDR3 sequence: CASSEMGSLAGGFTDTQYF. The CDR3 nucleotides are TGTGCCAGCAGTGAAATGGGGTCGTTAGCGGGAGGGTTCACAGATACGCAGTATTTT.

This rearrangement joins TRBV28 to TRBJ2-5, with 8 bases identical to TRBD1. V lost 3 bases to trimming and J lost 4 bases; unmatched junction nucleotides: 7. This CDR3 has 15 amino acids. Germline CDR1 is MDHEN and CDR2 is SYDVKM. The CDR3 reads CASSFPQGASETQYF. For the CDR3, the DNA is TGTGCCAGCAGTTTCCCCCAGGGGGCGTCAGAGACCCAGTACTTC. The entire variable domain, with the rest obtained from reference TRBV28 and TRBJ2-5, is as follows: DVKVTQSSRYLVKRTGEKVFLECVQDMDHENMFWYRQDPGLGLRLIYFSYDVKMKEKGDIPEGYSVSREKKERFSLILESASTNQTSMYLCASSFPQGASETQYFGPGTRLLVL.

The rearrangement uses TRBV7-2 and TRBJ1-2; the match to TRBD1 covers 12 bases. V shed 7 bases, J shed 10 bases, and the junction held 7 bases outside the gene matches. In germline, CDR1 is SGHTA, CDR2 FQGNSA. CDR3 length: 13 amino acids. CDR3 DNA: TGTGCCAGCACCCTCGGGACAGGGGGCTTCTACACCTTC. Its translation is CASTLGTGGFYTF.

This chain links TRBV6-1 with TRBJ1-1, with a weak D call TRBD1 (6 bases). The germline gives CDR1 MNHNS, CDR2 SASEGT. Trimming left V 6 bases short and J 6 bases short, with 11 bases between. This CDR3 is built from 12 residues. The CDR3 reads CASSTTGPEAFF. CDR3 DNA: TGTGCCAGCAGCACCACAGGGCCTGAAGCTTTCTTT.

The chain recombines TRBV5-1 with TRBJ2-1; D remains unclear. Trimming shortened V by 0 bases and J by 6 bases, and 4 bases separated the two germline ends. CDR3 length: 12 residues. The V gene's germline CDR1 is SGHRS and CDR2 YFSETQ. The CDR3 DNA follows: TGCGCCAGCAGCTTGGCGGGCAATGAGCAGTTCTTC. Protein product: CASSLAGNEQFF.

The chain uses TRBV28 and TRBJ2-7; D unclear. Germline CDR1 MDHEN, CDR2 SYDVKM. V shed 11 bases and J shed 6 bases, with 23 bases lying between them. This CDR3 spans 14 amino acids. The CDR3 here is CAHQPSNGIGEQYF. DNA for the CDR3: TGTGCCCACCAACCTTCGAATGGGATTGGCGAGCAGTACTTC.

The J gene is TRBJ2-7, the V gene TRBV11-2, with 7 bases aligning to TRBD1. The trim removed 8 bases at V and 2 bases at J, leaving 12 bases unmatched. Germline CDR1 is SGHAT and CDR2 is FQNNGV. The CDR3 sequence is 15 residues long. The CDR3 DNA sequence: TGTGCCAGCGGTCACTTCCGGCAGGGGGCCTACGAGCAGTACTTC. Its protein product is CASGHFRQGAYEQYF.

The V call is TRBV19, the J call TRBJ1-5; no clear D. The CDR3 covers 11 residues. CDR1 is LNHDA and CDR2 is SQIVND in the germline V gene (reference sequence). Trimming shortened V by 10 bases and J by 6 bases, and 10 bases separated the two germline ends. The CDR3 coding sequence is TGTGCCACCGGGGTAATTCAGCCCCAGCATTTT. This translates into CATGVIQPQHF.

This chain connects TRBV5-4 to TRBJ1-2; tentative D call: TRBD1 (5 bases). V was trimmed by 4 bases and J by 4 bases, leaving 14 bases between them. The CDR3 loop spans 14 amino acids. Germline V gene lookup returns CDR1 SGHNT and CDR2 YYREEE (reference sequence). The CDR3 DNA reads TGTGCCAGCAGCGCGGCAGGGTCTAGCTATGGCTACACCTTC. Amino acids: CASSAAGSSYGYTF.

This clone appeared a single time. The chain uses TRBV5-6 and TRBJ2-3, with TRBD2 matching 11 bases. CDR3 length: 15 residues. The germline V gene encodes CDR1 SGHDT and CDR2 YYEEEE. V lost 3 bases, J lost 4 bases, and 4 bases stayed unmatched. The CDR3 nucleotides read TGTGCCAGCAGCTCACTAGCGGGAGTTTCAGATACGCAGTATTTT. Translated: CASSSLAGVSDTQYF.